Listed below are T cell receptor beta chains from one sample, sequenced in a study of cytomegalovirus exposure and HLA in healthy donors. Sequencing was performed with immunoSEQ multiplex PCR; in TCRdb, only in-frame clones are kept and a portion is missing. This table holds 50,000 or so clones, around 52% found once. The sequenced material came from PBMCs. The source of these receptors is a human donor in good health. CDR3s include the opening cysteine and the closing phenylalanine or tryptophan. D genes are given only for firm matches. Only some rows state a clone size, as once, few, many or a class for expanded clones.

CDR3 DNA | CDR3 protein | J gene | V gene | D gene | clone size
TGTGCCAGCAGCGGAACCGGGACAGGGAATCAGCCCCAGCATTTT | CASSGTGTGNQPQHF | TRBJ1-5 | TRBV9 | TRBD1 | few
TGTGCCTGGAGTGTAGGGAGGACTAGCGGTTGGACGAACACCGGGGAGCTGTTTTTT | CAWSVGRTSGWTNTGELFF | TRBJ2-2 | TRBV30 | TRBD2 | once
TGTGCCTGGAGTGTCCTTAGACCGGGACTAGGAACTGAGACCCAGTACTTC | CAWSVLRPGLGTETQYF | TRBJ2-5 | TRBV30 | TRBD2 | .
TGTGCCAGCAGTTACGGGCGGGGGGGCGGCACAGATACGCAGTATTTT | CASSYGRGGGTDTQYF | TRBJ2-3 | TRBV6-6 | TRBD2 | .
TGCAGCGTTGAGTCCCAGGGTAGGACCGGGGAGCTGTTTTTT | CSVESQGRTGELFF | TRBJ2-2 | TRBV29-1 | . | .
TGTGCCAGTAGTACCAAGACAGGGCTGGGGGCCACTGAAGCTTTCTTT | CASSTKTGLGATEAFF | TRBJ1-1 | TRBV19 | TRBD1 | once
TGTGCCAGTAGTCAAAACCGGGGCTCTGGGGCCAACGTCCTGACTTTC | CASSQNRGSGANVLTF | TRBJ2-6 | TRBV19 | . | few
TGTGCCAGCAGCCTACAACAGGGAAGCACTGAAGCTTTCTTT | CASSLQQGSTEAFF | TRBJ1-1 | TRBV7-8 | . | .
TGTGCCAGCAGTTACGGTTTGGGCCAAGCGGGAGATACGCAGTATTTT | CASSYGLGQAGDTQYF | TRBJ2-3 | TRBV6-5 | . | few
TGTGCCAGCAGCTCCGCCGGGGCGGGGGGCGATGAAAAACTGTTTTTT | CASSSAGAGGDEKLFF | TRBJ1-4 | TRBV5-6 | . | once
TGCGCCAGCAGCCAAGACGGGACTCCGTTCTACGAGCAGTACTTC | CASSQDGTPFYEQYF | TRBJ2-7 | TRBV4-1 | . | few
TGTGCCAGCAGCTTAGTTACAGATTCCTACAATGAGCAGTTCTTC | CASSLVTDSYNEQFF | TRBJ2-1 | TRBV7-8 | . | .
TGTGCCAGCAGATCCTACACAGATACGCAGTATTTT | CASRSYTDTQYF | TRBJ2-3 | TRBV7-9 | . | .
TGTGCCAGCAGCTTGACTCTGCACACAGATACGCAGTATTTT | CASSLTLHTDTQYF | TRBJ2-3 | TRBV5-4 | . | .
TGTGCCAGCAGCCAAGGCCCAGGGGGGAATAATTCACCCCTCCACTTT | CASSQGPGGNNSPLHF | TRBJ1-6 | TRBV4-2 | TRBD1 | .
TGCGCCAGCAGCTTGCGTACAGGGGTTAATGAAAAACTGTTTTTT | CASSLRTGVNEKLFF | TRBJ1-4 | TRBV5-1 | TRBD1 | .
TGTGCCAGCAGTTACGGTGCAGGGAACACCGGGGAGCTGTTTTTT | CASSYGAGNTGELFF | TRBJ2-2 | TRBV6-5 | . | .
TGTGCCAGCAGCCAAGAGCGGGACCCCCAAGAGACCCAGTACTTC | CASSQERDPQETQYF | TRBJ2-5 | TRBV4-2 | . | .
TGTGCCAGCAGTGAATGGAAGGGGGCTAGCACAGATACGCAGTATTTT | CASSEWKGASTDTQYF | TRBJ2-3 | TRBV6-1 | TRBD1 | .
TGTGCCAGCAGCATACTAGGTTTCCCGAACACTGAAGCTTTCTTT | CASSILGFPNTEAFF | TRBJ1-1 | TRBV13 | . | .
TGTGCCAGCAGCGCCAAGGACAGGACGGGCGGCTACCCCTTC | CASSAKDRTGGYPF | TRBJ1-2 | TRBV5-6 | TRBD1 | .
TGTGCCACCAGCAGCACCGGGACAGGGTTAACTGAAGCTTTCTTT | CATSSTGTGLTEAFF | TRBJ1-1 | TRBV15 | TRBD1 | few
TGTGCCAGCGACCGGGGGCGTACGGGGGGCTACGAGCAGTACTTC | CASDRGRTGGYEQYF | TRBJ2-7 | TRBV2 | . | .
TGTGCCAGCAGCTTCGAGGCGGGGGTCTTAGTTGGGACCCAGTACTTC | CASSFEAGVLVGTQYF | TRBJ2-5 | TRBV7-8 | TRBD2 | .
TGTGCCAGCAGCAAAAAGGGACAGGGCCCTGTAAGGGCCAACGTCCTGACTTTC | CASSKKGQGPVRANVLTF | TRBJ2-6 | TRBV21-1 | . | .
TGTGCCAGCAATCGGTTTAACACTGAAGCTTTCTTT | CASNRFNTEAFF | TRBJ1-1 | TRBV6-1 | . | .
TGCGCCAGCAGCCAAGAAGGCCGGACTATATACGAGCAGTACTTC | CASSQEGRTIYEQYF | TRBJ2-7 | TRBV4-1 | . | .
TGTGCCAGCTCACCCACGCTCAGGGGAACTAATGAAAAACTGTTTTTT | CASSPTLRGTNEKLFF | TRBJ1-4 | TRBV18 | . | .
TGTGCCAGCAGCAACAGTGGGTATCAGCCCCAGCATTTT | CASSNSGYQPQHF | TRBJ1-5 | TRBV6-6 | . | .
TGTGCCAGCAGCTTAGCGGGGGGGCGAACAGATACGCAGTATTTT | CASSLAGGRTDTQYF | TRBJ2-3 | TRBV7-3 | TRBD2 | .
TGCGCCAGCAGTTTAGGGGCGACTGAGCAGTTCTTC | CASSLGATEQFF | TRBJ2-1 | TRBV5-1 | . | .
TGTGCCAGCAGCTTACGGAAGAGGCCAAGAGGGCAAGAGACCCAGTACTTC | CASSLRKRPRGQETQYF | TRBJ2-5 | TRBV11-2 | . | .
TGTGCTAGTGGTTTGGGCCCCTTAGGGCGGGACACTGAAGCTTTCTTT | CASGLGPLGRDTEAFF | TRBJ1-1 | TRBV12-5 | . | .
TGTGCCTGTAGTCTAACTAACTATGGCTACACCTTC | CACSLTNYGYTF | TRBJ1-2 | TRBV30 | . | .
TGTGCCAGTAGTATCGCGGGACTAGCGGCAGATACGCAGTATTTT | CASSIAGLAADTQYF | TRBJ2-3 | TRBV19 | TRBD2 | .
TGCGCCAGCAGCTTTGACAGGGCAGAGACCCAGTACTTC | CASSFDRAETQYF | TRBJ2-5 | TRBV5-1 | TRBD1 | .
TGTGCCTGGAGGCCTACTAGCGGGGATACCGGGGAGCTGTTTTTT | CAWRPTSGDTGELFF | TRBJ2-2 | TRBV30 | TRBD2 | few
TGTGCCTGGAGTGTACGTCGGGGGTCTCAGCCCCAGCATTTT | CAWSVRRGSQPQHF | TRBJ1-5 | TRBV30 | . | .
TGTGCCAGTAGTATAGGTGGACAGGGGCTGTACTATCAGCCCCAGCATTTT | CASSIGGQGLYYQPQHF | TRBJ1-5 | TRBV19 | TRBD1 | .
TGTGCCAGCAGCTTTGGGGGCCGAGCTAACTATGGCTACACCTTC | CASSFGGRANYGYTF | TRBJ1-2 | TRBV7-2 | . | .
TGTGCCAGTATCGGTAGGGGTGAAAAACTGTTTTTT | CASIGRGEKLFF | TRBJ1-4 | TRBV19 | . | .